This T cell receptor beta chain was sequenced for a study of blood T cell repertoires in COVID-19. There are 17 residues in the CDR3. CDR1 and CDR2 from the germline V gene are MDHEN and SYDVKM. V was cut by 2 bases and J by 0 bases, with 15 bases left in between. Some clones are missing from TCRdb's copy, which holds only in-frame ones; the method was immunoSEQ multiplex PCR. This table has over 50,000 clones, 85% appearing once. The chain links TRBV28 to TRBJ2-3; TRBD2 is a possible D gene (7 bases). This receptor was obtained from a man between 65 and 85 years old with acute or convalescent COVID-19. Sequenced: peripheral blood. DNA for the CDR3: TGTGCCAGCAGTTTAAAAAGGGGGGGCTCGAGCACAGATACGCAGTATTTT. This translates into CASSLKRGGSSTDTQYF.